This T cell receptor beta chain stems from a study of blood T cell repertoires in COVID-19. Overall study: COVID-19 samples from acute and convalescent phases originated in the United States, Italy and Spain. The cDNA or gDNA used as material had been derived from T cells, B-cell-depleted T cells, or PBMCs.

The CDR3 has 19 amino acids. Deletions cut 4 bases from V and 0 bases from J, with 21 bases between. Per the germline V gene, CDR1 is SNHLY and CDR2 is FYNNEI. Seattle-derived patients entered the study during active infection and were followed longitudinally. Authors' processing steps: From reference gene primer amplification, estimates of nucleated cell counts were derived. Some clones are missing from TCRdb's copy, which holds only in-frame ones; the method was immunoSEQ multiplex PCR. V and J calls and clone size are given by that table; D and trimming were obtained from the DNA. The sample includes 120,000 to 150,000 clones, 75% to 90% of them seen just once.

This clonotype originated in a woman aged 55 to 70 with COVID-19, enrolled during active disease. This chain connects TRBV2 to TRBJ2-2; D may be TRBD1 (5 bases). The sequenced material came from peripheral blood. CDR3 sequence (DNA): TGTGCCAGCAGTGGATCCCCCCCTGGGGCGTTCGCGAACACCGGGGAGCTGTTTTTT. Amino acid sequence: CASSGSPPGAFANTGELFF.